Listed here is a single T cell receptor beta chain. This clonotype came up a few times. Its antigen is unknown. No clone much larger than this one lies a single base away; base qualities are absent. Library preparation was by RT-PCR. Sequencing took place on a NextSeq 550. TCRdb reprocessed the public reads (quality trimming at Q25 with fastp, clone calling with MiXCR) and kept in-frame beta chains. Identical CDR3 proteins give one entry, which carries the most common genes and DNA. The sample data list some 880,000 distinct CDR3 sequences, and roughly 18% of these were observed just once. The ten largest clonotypes hold about 6% of the sample. This sample is part of a study of patients and donors after allogeneic stem cell transplantation (dated by TCRdb to about 2020). The receptor was isolated from a human donor who was either an allogeneic HSCT recipient or a stem cell or donor lymphocyte infusion donor (not recorded which). It is not recorded whose cells these are; they may come from a transplant donor. The sample comprised blood, either unsorted or a sorted T cell fraction (not recorded which).

The DNA sequence is given as TGTGCCAGCAGCAACGGATGGGAGATCTATGGCTACACCTTC. This gives the protein CASSNGWEIYGYTF. The chain employs TRBV11-1 and TRBJ1-2; no D gene is confidently identified. V and J lose 5 bases and 4 bases, and a span of 14 bases separates them. The CDR3 measures 14 amino acids from cysteine to phenylalanine. Solely the CDR3 DNA is kept, with 42 bases framed from the first base. CDR1 is given as SGHAT and CDR2 as FQDESV, both from the germline V gene (reference sequence). Extended through the reference TRBV11-1 and TRBJ1-2 proteins, this CDR3 yields the full variable domain: EAEVAQSPRYKITEKSQAVAFWCDPISGHATLYWYRQILGQGPELLVQFQDESVVDDSQLPKDRFSAERLKGVDSTLKIQPAELGDSAMYLCASSNGWEIYGYTFGSGTRLTVV.